The T cell receptor (beta chain) under discussion was sequenced for a study of somatic mutations in cytotoxic T cells in rheumatoid arthritis. The data were produced by immunoSEQ multiplex PCR, yet TCRdb's version contains in-frame clones alone and is incomplete. The table lists around 16,000 clones, 75% to 80% of them singletons. Germline-derived CDR1 and CDR2 are SEHNR and FQNEAQ (reference sequence). CDR3 length: 15 amino acids. With 2 bases removed from V and 7 bases from J, the gap between germline ends came to 14 bases. Study-level points and caveats: For rheumatoid arthritis patients, the slight TRBV07 underrepresentation lacked multiple-comparison adjustment.

About this clone itself: No antigen is known for it.

V gene TRBV7-9 combines with J gene TRBJ1-4, with D possibly being TRBD1 (5 bases). The sample comprised CD8+ T cells sorted from blood. This TCR derives from an adult with rheumatoid arthritis. CDR3 residues: CASSLNSMGVEKLFF. The CDR3 DNA reads as TGTGCCAGCAGCTTAAATTCGATGGGGGTTGAAAAACTGTTTTTT.